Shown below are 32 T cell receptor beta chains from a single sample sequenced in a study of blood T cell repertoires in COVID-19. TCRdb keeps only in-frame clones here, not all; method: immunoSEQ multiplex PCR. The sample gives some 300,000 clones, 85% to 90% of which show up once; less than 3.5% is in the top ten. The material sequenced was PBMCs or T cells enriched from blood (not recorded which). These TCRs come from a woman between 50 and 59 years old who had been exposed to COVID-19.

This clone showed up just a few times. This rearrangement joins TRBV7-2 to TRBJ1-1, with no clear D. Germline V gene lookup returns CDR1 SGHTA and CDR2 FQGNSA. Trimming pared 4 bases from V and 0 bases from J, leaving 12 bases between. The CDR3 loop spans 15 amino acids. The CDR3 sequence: CASSSQNEVNTEAFF. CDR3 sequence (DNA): TGTGCCAGCAGCTCCCAGAATGAGGTGAACACTGAAGCTTTCTTT.

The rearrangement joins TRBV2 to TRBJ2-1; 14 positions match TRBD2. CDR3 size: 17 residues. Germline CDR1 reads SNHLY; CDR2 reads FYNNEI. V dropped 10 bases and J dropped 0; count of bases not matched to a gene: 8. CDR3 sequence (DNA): TGTGCCATTCCGGGACTAGCGGGGGAGTCCTCCTACAATGAGCAGTTCTTC. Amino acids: CAIPGLAGESSYNEQFF. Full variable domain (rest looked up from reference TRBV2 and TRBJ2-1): EPEVTQTPSHQVTQMGQEVILRCVPISNHLYFYWYRQILGQKVEFLVSFYNNEISEKSEIFDDQFSVERPDGSNFTLKIRSTKLEDSAMYFCAIPGLAGESSYNEQFFGPGTRLTVL.

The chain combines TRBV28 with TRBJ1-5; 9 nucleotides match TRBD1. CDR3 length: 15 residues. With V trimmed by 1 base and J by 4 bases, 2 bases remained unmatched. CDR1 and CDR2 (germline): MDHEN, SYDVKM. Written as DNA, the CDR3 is TGTGCCAGCAGTTTATACAGGGGGCCGAATCAGCCCCAGCATTTT. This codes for CASSLYRGPNQPQHF.

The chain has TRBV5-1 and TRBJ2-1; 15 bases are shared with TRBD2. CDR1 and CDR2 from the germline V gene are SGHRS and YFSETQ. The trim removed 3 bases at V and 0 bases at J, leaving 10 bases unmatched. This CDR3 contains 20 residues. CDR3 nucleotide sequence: TGCGCCAGCAGCTCCTCTGGACTAGCGGGGGGGATTAACTCCTACAATGAGCAGTTCTTC. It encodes CASSSSGLAGGINSYNEQFF.

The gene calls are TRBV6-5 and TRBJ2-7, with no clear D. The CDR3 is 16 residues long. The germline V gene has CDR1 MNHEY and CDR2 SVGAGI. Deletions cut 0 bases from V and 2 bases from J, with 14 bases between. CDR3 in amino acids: CASSYSMGRWAYEQYF. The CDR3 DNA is TGTGCCAGCAGTTACTCGATGGGCAGGTGGGCCTACGAGCAGTACTTC.

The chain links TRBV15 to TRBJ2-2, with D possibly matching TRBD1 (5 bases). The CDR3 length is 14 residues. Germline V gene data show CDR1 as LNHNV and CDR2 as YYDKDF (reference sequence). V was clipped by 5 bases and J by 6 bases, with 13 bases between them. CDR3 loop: CATSASTVSGELFF. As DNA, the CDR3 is TGTGCCACCAGCGCCTCGACAGTCTCCGGGGAGCTGTTTTTT.

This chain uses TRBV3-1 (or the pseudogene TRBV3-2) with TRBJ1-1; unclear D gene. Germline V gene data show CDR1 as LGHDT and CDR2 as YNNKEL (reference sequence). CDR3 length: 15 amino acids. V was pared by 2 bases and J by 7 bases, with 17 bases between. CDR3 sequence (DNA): TGTGCCAGCAGCCAATCTGGGGTGGGAGATAATGAAGCTTTCTTT. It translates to CASSQSGVGDNEAFF.

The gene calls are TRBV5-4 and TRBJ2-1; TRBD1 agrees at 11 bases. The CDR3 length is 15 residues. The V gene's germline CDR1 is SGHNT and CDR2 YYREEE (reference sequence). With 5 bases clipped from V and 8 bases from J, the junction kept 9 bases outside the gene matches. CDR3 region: CASRHRDRGTDEQFF. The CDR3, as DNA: TGTGCCAGCAGGCACCGGGACAGGGGGACCGATGAGCAGTTCTTC. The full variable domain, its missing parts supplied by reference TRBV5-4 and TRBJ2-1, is ETGVTQSPTHLIKTRGQQVTLRCSSQSGHNTVSWYQQALGQGPQFIFQYYREEENGRGNFPPRFSGLQFPNYSSELNVNALELDDSALYLCASRHRDRGTDEQFFGPGTRLTVL.

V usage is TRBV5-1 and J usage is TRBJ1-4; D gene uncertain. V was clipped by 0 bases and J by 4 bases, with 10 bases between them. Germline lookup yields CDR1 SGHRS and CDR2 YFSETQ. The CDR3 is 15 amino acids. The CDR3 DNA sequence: TGCGCCAGCAGCTTGGGAGCAGGCCTTAATGAAAAACTGTTTTTT. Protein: CASSLGAGLNEKLFF.

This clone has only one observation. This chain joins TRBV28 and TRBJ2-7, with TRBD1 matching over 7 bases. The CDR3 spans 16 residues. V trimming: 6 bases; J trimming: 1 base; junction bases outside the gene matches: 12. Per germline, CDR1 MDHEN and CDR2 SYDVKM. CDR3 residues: CASSSRQGRGSYEQYF. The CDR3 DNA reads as TGTGCCAGCAGCTCTCGACAGGGTAGAGGGTCCTACGAGCAGTACTTC.

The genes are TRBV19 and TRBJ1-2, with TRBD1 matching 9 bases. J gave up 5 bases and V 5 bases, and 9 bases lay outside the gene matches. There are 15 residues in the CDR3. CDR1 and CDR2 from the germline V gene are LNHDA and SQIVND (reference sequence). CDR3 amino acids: CASSSQGGTGYGYTF. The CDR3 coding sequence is TGTGCCAGTAGTTCTCAAGGAGGGACAGGGTATGGCTACACCTTC.

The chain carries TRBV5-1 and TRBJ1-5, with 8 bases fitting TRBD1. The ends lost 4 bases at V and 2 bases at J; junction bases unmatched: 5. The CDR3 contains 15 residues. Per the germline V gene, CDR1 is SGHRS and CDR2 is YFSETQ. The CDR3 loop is CASSAGQGGNQPQHF. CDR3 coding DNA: TGCGCCAGCAGCGCCGGACAGGGCGGCAATCAGCCCCAGCATTTT.

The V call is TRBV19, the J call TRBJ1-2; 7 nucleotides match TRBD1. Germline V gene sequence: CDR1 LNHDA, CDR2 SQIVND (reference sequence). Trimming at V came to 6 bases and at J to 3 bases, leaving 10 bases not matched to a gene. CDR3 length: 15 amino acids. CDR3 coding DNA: TGTGCCAGTAGATATAACCCGGGACAGCACTATGGCTACACCTTC. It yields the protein CASRYNPGQHYGYTF.

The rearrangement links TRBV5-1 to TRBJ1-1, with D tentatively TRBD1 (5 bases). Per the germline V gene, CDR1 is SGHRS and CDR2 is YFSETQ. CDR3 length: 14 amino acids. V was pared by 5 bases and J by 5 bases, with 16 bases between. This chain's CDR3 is CASRPQVGGTEAFF. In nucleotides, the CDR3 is TGCGCCAGCAGACCTCAGGTGGGGGGGACTGAAGCTTTCTTT.

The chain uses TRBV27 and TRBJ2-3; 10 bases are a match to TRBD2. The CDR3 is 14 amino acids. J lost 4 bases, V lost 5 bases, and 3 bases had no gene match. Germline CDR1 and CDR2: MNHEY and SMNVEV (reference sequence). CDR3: CASSILAGSDTQYF. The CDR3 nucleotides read TGTGCCAGCAGTATACTAGCGGGGTCAGATACGCAGTATTTT.

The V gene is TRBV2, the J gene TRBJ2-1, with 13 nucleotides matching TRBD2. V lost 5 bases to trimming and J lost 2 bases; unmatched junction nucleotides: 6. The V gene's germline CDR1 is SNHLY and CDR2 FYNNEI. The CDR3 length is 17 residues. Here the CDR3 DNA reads TGTGCCAGCAGTCAAGAGACTAGCGGGGGGACCTACAATGAGCAGTTCTTC. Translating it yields CASSQETSGGTYNEQFF.

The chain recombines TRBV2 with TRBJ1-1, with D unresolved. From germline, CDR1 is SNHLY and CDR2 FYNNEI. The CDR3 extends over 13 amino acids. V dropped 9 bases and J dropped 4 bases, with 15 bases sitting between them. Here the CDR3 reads CASATMPGTEAFF. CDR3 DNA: TGTGCCAGTGCTACGATGCCGGGCACTGAAGCTTTCTTT.

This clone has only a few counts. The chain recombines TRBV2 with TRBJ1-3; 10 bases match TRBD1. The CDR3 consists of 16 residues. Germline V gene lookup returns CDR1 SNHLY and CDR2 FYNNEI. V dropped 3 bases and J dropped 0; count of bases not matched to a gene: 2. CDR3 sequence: CASSEGQGNSGNTIYF. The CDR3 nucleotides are TGTGCCAGCAGTGAGGGACAGGGGAACTCTGGAAACACCATATATTTT. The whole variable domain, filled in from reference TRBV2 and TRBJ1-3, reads EPEVTQTPSHQVTQMGQEVILRCVPISNHLYFYWYRQILGQKVEFLVSFYNNEISEKSEIFDDQFSVERPDGSNFTLKIRSTKLEDSAMYFCASSEGQGNSGNTIYFGEGSWLTVV.

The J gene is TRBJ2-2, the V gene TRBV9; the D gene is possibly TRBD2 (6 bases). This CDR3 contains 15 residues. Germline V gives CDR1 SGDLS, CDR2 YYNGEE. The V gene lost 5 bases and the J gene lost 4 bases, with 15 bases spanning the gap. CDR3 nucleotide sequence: TGTGCCAGCAGAGCGGGCCCCGGGGGCACCGGGGAGCTGTTTTTT. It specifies CASRAGPGGTGELFF.

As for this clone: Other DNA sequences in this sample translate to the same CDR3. CDR3 loop: CASSLGQMNTEAFF. The CDR3 DNA sequence: TGCGCCAGCAGCTTGGGTCAGATGAACACTGAAGCTTTCTTT. The chain links TRBV5-1 to TRBJ1-1; D is unresolved. The germline CDR1 and CDR2 sequences are SGHRS and YFSETQ. This CDR3 spans 14 amino acids. Trimming stripped 0 bases from V and 0 bases from J, with 6 bases between. Combining the CDR3 with reference TRBV5-1 and TRBJ1-1 gives the whole variable domain KAGVTQTPRYLIKTRGQQVTLSCSPISGHRSVSWYQQTPGQGLQFLFEYFSETQRNKGNFPGRFSGRQFSNSRSEMNVSTLELGDSALYLCASSLGQMNTEAFFGQGTRLTVV.

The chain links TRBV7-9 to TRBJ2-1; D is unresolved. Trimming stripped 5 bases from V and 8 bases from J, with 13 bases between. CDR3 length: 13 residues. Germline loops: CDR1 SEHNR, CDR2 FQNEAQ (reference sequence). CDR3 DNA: TGTGCCAGCAGCCCCCAGGTAGGCCATGAGCAGTTCTTC. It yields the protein CASSPQVGHEQFF.

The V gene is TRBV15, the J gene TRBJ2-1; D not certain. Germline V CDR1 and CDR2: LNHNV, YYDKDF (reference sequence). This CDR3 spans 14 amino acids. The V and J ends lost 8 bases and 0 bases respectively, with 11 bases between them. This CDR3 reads CATQHQSSYNEQFF. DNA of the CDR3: TGTGCCACCCAACACCAAAGCTCCTACAATGAGCAGTTCTTC.

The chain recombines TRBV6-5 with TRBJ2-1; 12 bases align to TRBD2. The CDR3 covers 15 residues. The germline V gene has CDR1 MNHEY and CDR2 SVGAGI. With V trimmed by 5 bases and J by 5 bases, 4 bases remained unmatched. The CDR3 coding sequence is TGTGCCAGCAGTCGACTAGCGGGGGACCACAATGAGCAGTTCTTC. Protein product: CASSRLAGDHNEQFF.

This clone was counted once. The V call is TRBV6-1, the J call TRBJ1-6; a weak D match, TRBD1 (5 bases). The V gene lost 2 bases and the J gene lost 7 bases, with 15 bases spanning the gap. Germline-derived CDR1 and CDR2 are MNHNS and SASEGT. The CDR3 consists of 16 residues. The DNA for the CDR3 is TGTGCCAGCAGTGAAAGGGCGGGGACTTTCAATTCACCCCTCCACTTT. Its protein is CASSERAGTFNSPLHF.

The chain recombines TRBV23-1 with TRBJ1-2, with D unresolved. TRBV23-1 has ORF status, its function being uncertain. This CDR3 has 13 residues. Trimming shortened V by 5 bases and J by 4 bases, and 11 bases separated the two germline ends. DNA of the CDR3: TGCGCCAGCAGTGACGAAAGAGGCTATGGCTACACCTTC. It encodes CASSDERGYGYTF.

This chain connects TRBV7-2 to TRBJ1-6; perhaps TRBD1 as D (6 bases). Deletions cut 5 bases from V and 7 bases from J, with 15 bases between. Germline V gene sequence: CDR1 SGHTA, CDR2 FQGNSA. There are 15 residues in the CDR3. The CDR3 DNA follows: TGTGCCAGCAGCCTCGGGGGGACAAACAATTCACCCCTCCACTTT. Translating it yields CASSLGGTNNSPLHF.

Here the CDR3 reads CATSEAGLYNEQFF. The CDR3 DNA reads as TGTGCCACCAGTGAGGCGGGACTTTACAATGAGCAGTTCTTC. This rearrangement joins TRBV24-1 to TRBJ2-1, with D tentatively TRBD2 (6 bases). Germline V gene sequence: CDR1 KGHDR, CDR2 SFDVKD. V was clipped by 4 bases and J by 4 bases, with 10 bases between them. CDR3 length equals 14 residues.

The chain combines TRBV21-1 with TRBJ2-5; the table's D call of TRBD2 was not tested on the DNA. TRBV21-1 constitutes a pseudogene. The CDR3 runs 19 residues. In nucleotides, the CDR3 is TGTGCCAGCAGCCAAAGACTAGCGGGGCCCGAACAGTACCAAGAGACCCAGTACTTC. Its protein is CASSQRLAGPEQYQETQYF.

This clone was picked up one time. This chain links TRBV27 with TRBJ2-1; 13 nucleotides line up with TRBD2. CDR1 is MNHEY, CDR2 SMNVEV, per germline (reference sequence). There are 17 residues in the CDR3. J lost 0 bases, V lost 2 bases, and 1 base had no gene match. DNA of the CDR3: TGTGCCAGCAGTTTAACTAGCGGGGGGGTCTCCTACAATGAGCAGTTCTTC. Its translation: CASSLTSGGVSYNEQFF.

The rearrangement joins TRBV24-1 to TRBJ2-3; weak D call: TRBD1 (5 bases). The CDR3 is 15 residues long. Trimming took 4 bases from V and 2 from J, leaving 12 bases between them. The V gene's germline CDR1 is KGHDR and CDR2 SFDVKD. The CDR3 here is CATSETAGHTDTQYF. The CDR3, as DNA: TGTGCCACCAGTGAGACCGCCGGACACACAGATACGCAGTATTTT.

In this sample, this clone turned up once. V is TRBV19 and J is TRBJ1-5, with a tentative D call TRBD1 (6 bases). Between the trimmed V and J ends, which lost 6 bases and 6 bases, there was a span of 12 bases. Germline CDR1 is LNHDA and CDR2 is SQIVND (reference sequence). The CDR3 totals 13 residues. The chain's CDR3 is CASSPQGAQPQHF. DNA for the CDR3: TGTGCCAGTAGCCCACAGGGAGCTCAGCCCCAGCATTTT. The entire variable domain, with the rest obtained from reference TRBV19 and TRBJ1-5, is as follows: DGGITQSPKYLFRKEGQNVTLSCEQNLNHDAMYWYRQDPGQGLRLIYYSQIVNDFQKGDIAEGYSVSREKKESFPLTVTSAQKNPTAFYLCASSPQGAQPQHFGDGTRLSIL.

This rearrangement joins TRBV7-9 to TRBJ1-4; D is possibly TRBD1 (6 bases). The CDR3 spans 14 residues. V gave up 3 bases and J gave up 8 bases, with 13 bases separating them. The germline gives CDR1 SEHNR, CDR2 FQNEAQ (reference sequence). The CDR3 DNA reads TGTGCCAGCAGCTTGGGTGGGGGCTGGGAAAAACTGTTTTTT. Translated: CASSLGGGWEKLFF.